A single sample is the source of the 12 T cell receptor beta chains below, sequenced in a study of cytomegalovirus exposure and HLA in healthy donors (dated by TCRdb to 2016 to 2017). Library generation was performed with the immunoSEQ multiplex PCR assay. A mixture of 60 forward primers for TCR Vbeta segments and 13 reverse primers for TCR Jbeta segments was used in the multiplex PCR. The source is immuneACCESS, and TCRdb retained only in-frame sequences with V and J called. Part of the clones is not carried over; for the studies checked, unresolved V genes explain less than half of this, and the remainder is unexplained. This sample holds about 130,000 clones; around 77% were observed only once. The ten largest account for approximately 2% of the sample. Sequenced input: PBMCs. These receptors were taken from a man aged 25-45 years in good health and CMV-seronegative.

This rearrangement joins TRBV2 to TRBJ2-1; D is perhaps TRBD1 (6 bases). The CDR3 sequence is 13 residues long. The V gene lost 6 bases and the J gene lost 4 bases, with 10 bases spanning the gap. Germline V lookup: CDR1 SNHLY, CDR2 FYNNEI. DNA of the CDR3: TGTGCCAGCAGCCGGACAGAGTACAATGAGCAGTTCTTC. As protein: CASSRTEYNEQFF. Full variable domain (rest looked up from reference TRBV2 and TRBJ2-1): EPEVTQTPSHQVTQMGQEVILRCVPISNHLYFYWYRQILGQKVEFLVSFYNNEISEKSEIFDDQFSVERPDGSNFTLKIRSTKLEDSAMYFCASSRTEYNEQFFGPGTRLTVL.

The chain links TRBV9 to TRBJ2-1; possible D gene TRBD1, 5 bases. Germline V gene data show CDR1 as SGDLS and CDR2 as YYNGEE. V was cut by 3 bases and J by 1 base, with 11 bases left in between. The CDR3 has 15 amino acids. CDR3 DNA sequence: TGTGCCAGCAGCGCTCAGGGATTATCCTACAATGAGCAGTTCTTC. It specifies CASSAQGLSYNEQFF. Full variable domain (remainder filled in from reference TRBV9 and TRBJ2-1): DSGVTQTPKHLITATGQRVTLRCSPRSGDLSVYWYQQSLDQGLQFLIQYYNGEERAKGNILERFSAQQFPDLHSELNLSSLELGDSALYFCASSAQGLSYNEQFFGPGTRLTVL.

The chain links TRBV5-8 to TRBJ2-7; maybe TRBD1 (6 bases). Per germline, CDR1 SGHTS and CDR2 YDEGEE. V lost 4 bases and J lost 5, with 13 bases in between. The CDR3 is made up of 13 amino acids. The CDR3 spells CASSLQGPNEQYF. In DNA form, the CDR3 reads TGTGCCAGCAGCCTACAGGGCCCCAACGAGCAGTACTTC.

The CDR3 loop is CASSRTGGADEQYF. Written as DNA, the CDR3 is TGTGCCAGCAGCCGCACAGGGGGCGCGGACGAGCAGTACTTC. The V call is TRBV7-9, the J call TRBJ2-7, with 9 bases aligning to TRBD1. Germline V lookup: CDR1 SEHNR, CDR2 FQNEAQ (reference sequence). V was pared by 5 bases and J by 5 bases, with 7 bases of the junction left unmatched. CDR3 size: 14 residues.

The genes are TRBV6-1 and TRBJ1-1, with D perhaps matching TRBD1 (5 bases). Germline-derived CDR1 and CDR2 are MNHNS and SASEGT. The V end lost 4 bases, the J end lost 3 bases, and 12 bases lay between the germline ends. The CDR3 length is 14 residues. The CDR3 spells CASSAQGGDTEAFF. The CDR3, as DNA: TGTGCCAGCAGTGCCCAGGGAGGGGACACTGAAGCTTTCTTT.

This chain's CDR3 is CASSFGGTDTQYF. CDR3 bases: TGTGCCAGCAGTTTCGGGGGCACAGATACGCAGTATTTT. This chain links TRBV27 with TRBJ2-3, with TRBD2 as a possible D gene (5 bases). Between the trimmed V and J ends, which lost 3 bases and 1 base, there was a span of 5 bases. Germline lookup yields CDR1 MNHEY and CDR2 SMNVEV (reference sequence). The CDR3 is 13 amino acids.

This clone was seen a few times. The genes are TRBV11-2 and TRBJ2-1; TRBD1 agrees at 11 bases. CDR1 SGHAT and CDR2 FQNNGV come from the germline V gene. V trimming: 4 bases; J trimming: 0 bases; junction bases outside the gene matches: 11. The CDR3 is made up of 19 amino acids. CDR3 protein: CASSSLDRGLFSSYNEQFF. The CDR3 DNA reads TGTGCCAGCAGCTCGTTGGACAGGGGGCTCTTTAGCTCCTACAATGAGCAGTTCTTC.

This chain uses TRBV18 with TRBJ2-7; D may be TRBD1 (5 bases). The CDR3 totals 14 residues. Per germline, CDR1 KGHSH and CDR2 LQKENI. V was pared by 1 base and J by 7 bases, with 14 bases between. The CDR3 reads CASSPRIDRQEQYF. The CDR3 coding sequence is TGTGCCAGCTCACCACGAATTGACCGACAGGAGCAGTACTTC. Full variable domain (rest looked up from reference TRBV18 and TRBJ2-7): NAGVMQNPRHLVRRRGQEARLRCSPMKGHSHVYWYRQLPEEGLKFMVYLQKENIIDESGMPKERFSAEFPKEGPSILRIQQVVRGDSAAYFCASSPRIDRQEQYFGPGTRLTVT.

The V call is TRBV6-4, the J call TRBJ1-5; D gene ambiguous. Germline lookup yields CDR1 MRHNA and CDR2 SNTAGT. This CDR3 is built from 14 residues. Trimming removed 3 bases at V and 0 bases at J, with 6 bases between. CDR3 bases: TGTGCCAGCAGTGAGAGGTATAGCAATCAGCCCCAGCATTTT. Protein sequence: CASSERYSNQPQHF.

The CDR3 DNA is TGCGCCAGCAGCCAGGCACCTAGCGGGAGGGCCTACGAGCAGTACTTC. Translation: CASSQAPSGRAYEQYF. This chain uses TRBV4-1 with TRBJ2-7; 12 bases match TRBD2. The CDR3 sequence is 16 residues long. The V and J ends lost 3 bases and 2 bases, in that order; junction bases with no gene match: 5. Germline-derived CDR1 and CDR2 are MGHRA and YSYEKL.

The chain carries TRBV6-1 and TRBJ1-5, with 9 bases identical to TRBD1. The CDR3 totals 15 residues. The V gene's germline CDR1 is MNHNS and CDR2 SASEGT. V shed 7 bases and J 7 bases; nucleotides not matched to a gene: 11. The CDR3 region has the DNA TGTGCCAGCATCCTGACAGGGGGATATCGCCAGCCCCAGCATTTT. As protein: CASILTGGYRQPQHF.

The sample holds one count of this clone. The chain joins TRBV5-1 to TRBJ2-3; 8 bases match TRBD1. CDR1 is SGHRS and CDR2 is YFSETQ in the germline V gene. This CDR3 has 14 residues. With 5 bases clipped from V and 5 bases from J, the junction kept 7 bases outside the gene matches. The CDR3 reads CASRGGQGVDTQYF. The CDR3 region has the DNA TGCGCCAGCAGGGGCGGACAGGGAGTAGATACGCAGTATTTT. Based on the CDR3 plus reference TRBV5-1 and TRBJ2-3, the full variable domain is KAGVTQTPRYLIKTRGQQVTLSCSPISGHRSVSWYQQTPGQGLQFLFEYFSETQRNKGNFPGRFSGRQFSNSRSEMNVSTLELGDSALYLCASRGGQGVDTQYFGPGTRLTVL.